This T cell receptor beta chain was recovered during a study of shared clonotypes between healthy human individuals. Overall study findings and caveats: For naive CD4 cells, 4% to 6% of clonotypes were shared across a few donors. Collection of samples was limited to blood; tissue repertoires likely differ.

CDR3 size: 11 residues. V lost 3 bases and J lost 15; bases outside the gene matches: 5. Germline CDR1 is LNHDA and CDR2 is SQIVND (reference sequence). Generated by immunoSEQ multiplex PCR, the TCRdb table keeps only in-frame clones and is missing some. The table shows about 2 million clones, with roughly 94% occurring only once. Those who donated were healthy HIV-negative adults, with no recent acute infections or vaccinations reported. The study separated CD4+ cells into CD45RA+ naive and CD45RA-negative memory subsets. Of note for this clone: As yet, its antigen is unknown.

This receptor was taken from a man younger than 35 in good health. The chain carries TRBV19 and TRBJ2-1; 7 bases are a match to TRBD2. Sequencing was performed on naive CD4+ T cells sorted from blood. Subset indicated: CD45RA+ positively selected. The CDR3 sequence is CASSMRGKGFF. The DNA of the CDR3 is TGTGCCAGTAGTATGCGGGGGAAGGGGTTCTTC.